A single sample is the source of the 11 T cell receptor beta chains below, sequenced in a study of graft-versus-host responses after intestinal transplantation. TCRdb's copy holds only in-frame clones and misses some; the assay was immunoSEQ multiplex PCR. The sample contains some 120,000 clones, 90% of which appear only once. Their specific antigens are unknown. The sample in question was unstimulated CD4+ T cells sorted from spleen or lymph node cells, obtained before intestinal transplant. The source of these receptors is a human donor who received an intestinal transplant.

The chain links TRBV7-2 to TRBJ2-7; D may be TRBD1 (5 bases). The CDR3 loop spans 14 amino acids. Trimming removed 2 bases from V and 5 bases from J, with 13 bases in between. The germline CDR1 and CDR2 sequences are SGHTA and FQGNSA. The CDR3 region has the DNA TGTGCCAGCAGCTTACAGGGTTGGTACGACGAGCAGTACTTC. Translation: CASSLQGWYDEQYF.

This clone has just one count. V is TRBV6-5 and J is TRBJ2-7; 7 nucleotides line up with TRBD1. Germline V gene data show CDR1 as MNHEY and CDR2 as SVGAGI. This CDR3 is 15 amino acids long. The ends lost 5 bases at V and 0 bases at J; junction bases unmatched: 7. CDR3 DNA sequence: TGTGCCAGCAGTGCGACAGGGATGAGCTCCTACGAGCAGTACTTC. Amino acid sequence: CASSATGMSSYEQYF.

The CDR3 DNA reads TGTGCCAGCAGCTTAGCGGGTGCGGGGTTCCACGAGCAGTACTTC. Protein product: CASSLAGAGFHEQYF. The chain uses TRBV7-2 and TRBJ2-7; maybe TRBD2 (6 bases). Per germline, CDR1 SGHTA and CDR2 FQGNSA. V lost 0 bases, J lost 5 bases, and 14 bases lay in between. The CDR3 contains 15 residues.

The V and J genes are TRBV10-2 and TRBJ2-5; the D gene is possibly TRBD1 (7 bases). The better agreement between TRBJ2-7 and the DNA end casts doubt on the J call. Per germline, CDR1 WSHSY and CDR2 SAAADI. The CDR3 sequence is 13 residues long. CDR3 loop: CASRGGQLYEQYF. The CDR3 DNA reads TGCGCCAGCAGGGGGGGACAGCTCTACGAGCAGTACTTC.

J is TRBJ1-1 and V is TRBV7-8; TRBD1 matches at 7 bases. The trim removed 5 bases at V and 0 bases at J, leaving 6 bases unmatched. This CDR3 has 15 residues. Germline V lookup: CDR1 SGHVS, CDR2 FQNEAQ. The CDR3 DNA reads TGTGCCAGCAGCCCCCTGGACAGGCTGAACACTGAAGCTTTCTTT. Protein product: CASSPLDRLNTEAFF.

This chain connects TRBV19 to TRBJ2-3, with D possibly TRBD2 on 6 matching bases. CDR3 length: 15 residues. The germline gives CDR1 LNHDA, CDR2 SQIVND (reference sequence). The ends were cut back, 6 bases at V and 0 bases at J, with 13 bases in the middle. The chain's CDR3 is CASSPGGRSTDTQYF. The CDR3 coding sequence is TGTGCCAGTAGCCCGGGTGGGAGGAGCACAGATACGCAGTATTTT.

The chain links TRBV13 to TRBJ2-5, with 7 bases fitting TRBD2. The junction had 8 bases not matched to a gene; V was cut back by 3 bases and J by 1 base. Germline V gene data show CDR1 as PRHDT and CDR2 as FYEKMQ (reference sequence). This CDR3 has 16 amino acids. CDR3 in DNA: TGTGCCAGCAGCTTGGGGGGGACGAGAGCCCAAGAGACCCAGTACTTC. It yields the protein CASSLGGTRAQETQYF. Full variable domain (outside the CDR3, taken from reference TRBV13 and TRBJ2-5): AAGVIQSPRHLIKEKRETATLKCYPIPRHDTVYWYQQGPGQDPQFLISFYEKMQSDKGSIPDRFSAQQFSDYHSELNMSSLELGDSALYFCASSLGGTRAQETQYFGPGTRLLVL.

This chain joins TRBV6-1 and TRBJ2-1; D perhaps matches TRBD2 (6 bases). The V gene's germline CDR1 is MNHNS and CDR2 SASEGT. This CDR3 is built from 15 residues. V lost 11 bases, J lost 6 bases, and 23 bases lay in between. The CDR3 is CAASRGTRGFNEQFF. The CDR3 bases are TGTGCCGCGAGCCGGGGGACTCGGGGGTTCAATGAGCAGTTCTTC.

The CDR3 region is CASSEQQGAGRELFF. CDR3 sequence (DNA): TGTGCCAGCAGCGAACAACAGGGGGCGGGCAGGGAGCTGTTTTTT. The chain couples TRBV6-1 to TRBJ2-2; 9 nucleotides agree with TRBD1. The CDR3 has 15 amino acids. Germline CDR1 is MNHNS and CDR2 is SASEGT. With V trimmed by 6 bases and J by 9 bases, 11 bases remained unmatched.

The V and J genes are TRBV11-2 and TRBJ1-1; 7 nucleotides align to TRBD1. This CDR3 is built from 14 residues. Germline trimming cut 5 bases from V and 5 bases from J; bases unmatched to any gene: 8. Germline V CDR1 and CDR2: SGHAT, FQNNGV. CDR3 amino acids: CASSPLGGRTEAFF. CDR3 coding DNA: TGTGCCAGCAGCCCCTTAGGGGGCCGGACTGAAGCTTTCTTT.

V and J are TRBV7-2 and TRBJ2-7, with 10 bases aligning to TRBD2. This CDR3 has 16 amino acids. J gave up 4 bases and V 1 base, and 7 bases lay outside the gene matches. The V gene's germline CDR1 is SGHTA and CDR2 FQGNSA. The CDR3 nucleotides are TGTGCCAGCAGCTTAGACGGCACTAGCGGGGTTTACGAGCAGTACTTC. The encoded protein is CASSLDGTSGVYEQYF.